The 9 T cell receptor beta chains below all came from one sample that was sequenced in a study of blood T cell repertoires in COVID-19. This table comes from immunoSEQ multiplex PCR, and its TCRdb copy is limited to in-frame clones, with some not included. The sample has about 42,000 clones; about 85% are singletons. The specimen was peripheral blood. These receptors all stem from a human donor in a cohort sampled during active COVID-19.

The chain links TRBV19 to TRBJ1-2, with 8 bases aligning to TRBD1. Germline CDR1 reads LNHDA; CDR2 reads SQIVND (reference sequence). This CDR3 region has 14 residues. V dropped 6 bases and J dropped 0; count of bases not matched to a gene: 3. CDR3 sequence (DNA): TGTGCCAGTAGACCGACAGGGGCTAACTATGGCTACACCTTC. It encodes CASRPTGANYGYTF.

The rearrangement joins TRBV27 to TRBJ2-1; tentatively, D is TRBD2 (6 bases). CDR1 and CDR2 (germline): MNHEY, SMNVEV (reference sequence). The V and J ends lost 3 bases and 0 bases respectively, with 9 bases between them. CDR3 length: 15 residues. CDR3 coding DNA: TGTGCCAGCAGTTTGGGGGGAGGCTCCTACAATGAGCAGTTCTTC. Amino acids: CASSLGGGSYNEQFF.

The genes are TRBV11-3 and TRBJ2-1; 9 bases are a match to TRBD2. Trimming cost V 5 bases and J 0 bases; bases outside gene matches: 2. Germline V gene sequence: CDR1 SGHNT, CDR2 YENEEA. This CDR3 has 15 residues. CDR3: CASSPTSGSYNEQFF. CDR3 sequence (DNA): TGTGCCAGCAGCCCGACTAGCGGCTCCTACAATGAGCAGTTCTTC. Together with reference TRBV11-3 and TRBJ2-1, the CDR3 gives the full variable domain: EAGVVQSPRYKIIEKKQPVAFWCNPISGHNTLYWYLQNLGQGPELLIRYENEEAVDDSQLPKDRFSAERLKGVDSTLKIQPAELGDSAVYLCASSPTSGSYNEQFFGPGTRLTVL.

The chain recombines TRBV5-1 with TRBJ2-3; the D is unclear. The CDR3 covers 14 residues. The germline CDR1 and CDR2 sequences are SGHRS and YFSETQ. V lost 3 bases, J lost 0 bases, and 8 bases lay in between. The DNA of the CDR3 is TGCGCCAGCAGCTCACAACAGAGCACAGATACGCAGTATTTT. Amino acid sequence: CASSSQQSTDTQYF.

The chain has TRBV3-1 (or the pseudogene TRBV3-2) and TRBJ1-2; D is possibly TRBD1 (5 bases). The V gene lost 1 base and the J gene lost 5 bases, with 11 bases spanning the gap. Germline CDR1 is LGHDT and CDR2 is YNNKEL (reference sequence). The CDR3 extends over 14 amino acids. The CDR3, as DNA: TGTGCCAGCAGCCAAGGGGGCGCAGGATATGGCTACACCTTC. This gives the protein CASSQGGAGYGYTF.

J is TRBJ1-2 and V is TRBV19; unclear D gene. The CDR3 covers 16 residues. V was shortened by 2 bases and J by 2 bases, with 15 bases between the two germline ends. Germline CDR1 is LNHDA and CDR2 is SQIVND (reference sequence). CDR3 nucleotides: TGTGCCAGTAGTATATCAACAGCCAGTGGGAACTATGGCTACACCTTC. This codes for CASSISTASGNYGYTF.

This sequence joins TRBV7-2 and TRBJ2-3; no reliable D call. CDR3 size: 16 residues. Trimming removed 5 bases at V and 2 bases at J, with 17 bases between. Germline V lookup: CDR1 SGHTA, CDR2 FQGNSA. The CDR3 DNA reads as TGTGCCAGCAGCCTATTCCCGCCGGGTTACACAGATACGCAGTATTTT. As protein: CASSLFPPGYTDTQYF. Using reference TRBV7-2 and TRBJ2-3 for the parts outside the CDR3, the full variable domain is GAGVSQSPSNKVTEKGKDVELRCDPISGHTALYWYRQSLGQGLEFLIYFQGNSAPDKSGLPSDRFSAERTGGSVSTLTIQRTQQEDSAVYLCASSLFPPGYTDTQYFGPGTRLTVL.

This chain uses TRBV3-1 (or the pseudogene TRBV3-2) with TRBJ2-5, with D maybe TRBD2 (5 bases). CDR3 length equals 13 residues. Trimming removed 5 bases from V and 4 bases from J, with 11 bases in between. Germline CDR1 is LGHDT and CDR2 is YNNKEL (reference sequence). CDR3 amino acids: CASSSGRGETQYF. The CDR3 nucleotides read TGTGCCAGCAGCTCGGGTCGGGGAGAGACCCAGTACTTC.

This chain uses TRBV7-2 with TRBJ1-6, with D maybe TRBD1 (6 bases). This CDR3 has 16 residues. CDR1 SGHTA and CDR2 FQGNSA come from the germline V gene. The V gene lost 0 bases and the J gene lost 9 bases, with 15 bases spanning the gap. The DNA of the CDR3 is TGTGCCAGCAGCTTAGCCCTAATCAACAGGGTTTCACCCCTCCACTTT. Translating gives CASSLALINRVSPLHF.